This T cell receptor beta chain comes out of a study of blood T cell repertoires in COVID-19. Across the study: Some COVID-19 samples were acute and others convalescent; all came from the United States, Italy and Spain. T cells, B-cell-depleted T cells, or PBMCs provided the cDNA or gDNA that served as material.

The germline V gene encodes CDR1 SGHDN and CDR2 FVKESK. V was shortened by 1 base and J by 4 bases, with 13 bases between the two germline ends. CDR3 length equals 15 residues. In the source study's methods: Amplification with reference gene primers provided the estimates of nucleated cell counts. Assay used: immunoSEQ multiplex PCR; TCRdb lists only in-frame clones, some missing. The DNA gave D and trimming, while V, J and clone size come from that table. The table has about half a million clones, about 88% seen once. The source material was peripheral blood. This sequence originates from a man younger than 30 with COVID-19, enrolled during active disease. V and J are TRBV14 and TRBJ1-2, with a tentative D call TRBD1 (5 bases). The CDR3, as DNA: TGTGCCAGCAGCCAAGGGAACCCGGGGGTCTATGGCTACACCTTC. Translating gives CASSQGNPGVYGYTF.